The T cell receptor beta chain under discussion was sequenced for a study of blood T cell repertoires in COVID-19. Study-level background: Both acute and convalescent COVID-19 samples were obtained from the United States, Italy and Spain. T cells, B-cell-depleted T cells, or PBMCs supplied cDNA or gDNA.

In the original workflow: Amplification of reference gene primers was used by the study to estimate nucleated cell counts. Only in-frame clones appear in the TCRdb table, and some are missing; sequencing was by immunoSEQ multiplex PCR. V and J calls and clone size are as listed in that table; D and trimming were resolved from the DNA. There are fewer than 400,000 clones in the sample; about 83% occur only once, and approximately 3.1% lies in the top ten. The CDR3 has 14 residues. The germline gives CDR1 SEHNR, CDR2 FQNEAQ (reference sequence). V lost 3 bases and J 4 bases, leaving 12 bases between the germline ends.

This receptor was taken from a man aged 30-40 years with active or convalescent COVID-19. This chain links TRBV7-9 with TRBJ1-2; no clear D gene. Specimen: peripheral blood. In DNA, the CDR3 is TGTGCCAGCAGCTTTGGTCAGGCCAGCTATGGCTACACCTTC. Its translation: CASSFGQASYGYTF.